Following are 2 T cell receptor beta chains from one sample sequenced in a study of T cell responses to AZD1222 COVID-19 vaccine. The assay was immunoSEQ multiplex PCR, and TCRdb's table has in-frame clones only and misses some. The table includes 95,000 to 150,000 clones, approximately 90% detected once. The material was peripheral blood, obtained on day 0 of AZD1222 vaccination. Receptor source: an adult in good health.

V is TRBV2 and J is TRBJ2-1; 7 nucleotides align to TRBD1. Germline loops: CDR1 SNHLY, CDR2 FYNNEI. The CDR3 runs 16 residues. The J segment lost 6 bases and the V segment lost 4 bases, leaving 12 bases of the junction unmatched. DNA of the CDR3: TGTGCCAGCAGTGGGACAGGATTTTTTGGGTTCAATGAGCAGTTCTTC. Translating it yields CASSGTGFFGFNEQFF.

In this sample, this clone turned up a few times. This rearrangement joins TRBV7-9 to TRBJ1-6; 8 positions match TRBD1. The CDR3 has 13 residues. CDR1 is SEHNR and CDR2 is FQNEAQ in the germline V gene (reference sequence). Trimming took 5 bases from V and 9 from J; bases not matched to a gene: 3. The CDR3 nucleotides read TGTGCCAGCAGCGACAGGGGTTTTTCACCCCTCCACTTT. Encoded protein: CASSDRGFSPLHF. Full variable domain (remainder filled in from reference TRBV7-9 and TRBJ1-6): DTGVSQNPRHKITKRGQNVTFRCDPISEHNRLYWYRQTLGQGPEFLTYFQNEAQLEKSRLLSDRFSAERPKGSFSTLEIQRTEQGDSAMYLCASSDRGFSPLHFGNGTRLTVT.